Sequencing of this T cell receptor (beta chain) was carried out in a study of post-analysis software for immune sequencing data. Study overall: Relapsing-remitting, secondary progressive and progressive-relapsing multiple sclerosis courses were included.

Points from the study as a whole: F measure clustering grouped samples strongly by preparation batch. Five TRBV segments (TRBV5-6, TRBV5-1 and TRBV20-1 among them) occurred more frequently in patients than in controls.

On this clonotype itself: The antigen is undetermined.

Included in the TCR beta cDNA libraries were unique molecular identifiers. Input amounts of 1 to 10 million T cells were used. These gave around 500,000 cDNA molecules, so each molecule approximated one T cell. TCRdb redid the calling of the PCR reads with MiXCR, one entry per CDR3 protein. The sample holds about 770,000 distinct CDR3 sequences; approximately 44% are singletons and the top ten take roughly 4.4%. The CDR3 is made up of 14 amino acids. Trimming removed 3 bases from V and 7 bases from J; junction bases left unmatched: 2. Germline assignment: CDR1 LGHNA and CDR2 YSLEER. Sequencing was done on a sample of blood. The receptor comes from a girl between 5 and 17 years old with multiple sclerosis. The rearrangement joins TRBV4-3 to TRBJ1-6; 8 nucleotides line up with TRBD1. As DNA, the CDR3 is TGCGCCAGCAGCCAGACAGGGGAGAATTCACCCCTCCACTTT. Translation gives CASSQTGENSPLHF.